The 31 T cell receptor beta chains presented below share a single source sample, sequenced in a study of blood T cells in healthy people across ages. Together with a sample-barcoded 5' primer, a J-beta primer mix was included in a second PCR lasting about 6 to 11 cycles. TCRdb reanalysed the 5' RACE reads using MiXCR and keeps one entry per CDR3 protein. The table records about 930,000 distinct CDR3 sequences, around 29% of them present only once. This sample was also put to use in a study of T cells of mothers and their children.

What was sequenced was blood. All receptors derive from a middle-aged woman in good health.

This clonotype has more than one count but fewer than ten. The chain is built from TRBV6-5 and TRBJ1-3, with no clear D. Trimming took off 5 bases at V and 6 bases at J, with 11 bases between the two ends. The CDR3 totals 13 residues. Germline V CDR1 and CDR2: MNHEY, SVGAGI. This CDR3 reads CASSNPVENTIYF. The CDR3, as DNA: TGTGCCAGCAGTAACCCTGTTGAAAACACCATATATTTT.

This clonotype was detected only once. The gene calls are TRBV7-2 and TRBJ1-2, with a possible D match to TRBD1 (6 bases). The germline gives CDR1 SGHTA, CDR2 FQGNSA. Trimming removed 4 bases at V and 4 bases at J, with 19 bases between. This CDR3 contains 16 residues. The CDR3 DNA reads as TGTGCCAGCAGCTCCCGGTTGGGGGGCGCCGCCTATGGCTACACCTTC. Its protein product is CASSSRLGGAAYGYTF.

This clonotype was detected many times. The rearrangement joins TRBV7-2 to TRBJ2-5; possibly TRBD2 for D (6 bases). The V gene lost 6 bases and the J gene lost 4 bases, with 18 bases spanning the gap. The CDR3 is 15 residues long. CDR1 SGHTA and CDR2 FQGNSA come from the germline V gene. The CDR3 loop reads CASSSRGLAAETQYF. The CDR3 DNA reads as TGTGCCAGCAGTTCCCGGGGGTTAGCGGCAGAGACCCAGTACTTC.

Worth noting for this clonotype: Sequence at one end of the junction differs from germline and may be a read error. V and J are TRBV12-3 or TRBV12-4 and TRBJ2-3; tentative D call: TRBD1 (6 bases). The CDR3 is 15 residues long. The CDR3 DNA is TGTGCCAGCGGACGAAGTGGCACCCGGACAGATACGCGGTATTTT. As protein: CASGRSGTRTDTRYF.

This clonotype turned up a few times. The rearrangement links TRBV5-1 to TRBJ2-4, with D perhaps assigned TRBD1 or TRBD2 (6 bases each). The V end was cut by 4 bases, the J end by 0 bases, with 17 bases between. The CDR3 has 17 residues. Germline CDR1 reads SGHRS; CDR2 reads YFSETQ. CDR3 sequence: CASSGGGGSVAKNIQYF. DNA of the CDR3: TGCGCCAGCAGCGGAGGAGGGGGTAGCGTAGCCAAAAACATTCAGTACTTC.

The sample holds many counts of this clonotype. V is TRBV28 and J is TRBJ2-3; 7 bases map to TRBD2. The germline V gene encodes CDR1 MDHEN and CDR2 SYDVKM. The CDR3 contains 13 residues. J gave up 3 bases and V 10 bases, and 7 bases lay outside the gene matches. This CDR3 reads CATWTRWTDTQYF. The CDR3, as DNA: TGTGCCACTTGGACTAGATGGACAGATACGCAGTATTTT.

This clonotype was detected only a few times. This could be a read error, since a much larger clone is one nucleotide away. J is TRBJ2-1 and V is TRBV9, with TRBD1 matching 8 bases. Germline CDR1 SGDLS, CDR2 YYNGEE. V lost 0 bases to trimming and J lost 8 bases; unmatched junction nucleotides: 10. CDR3 length equals 16 residues. The CDR3 here is CASSVASGGQSDEQFF. CDR3 nucleotide sequence: TGTGCCAGCAGCGTAGCTTCAGGGGGCCAAAGTGATGAGCAGTTCTTC.

This chain joins TRBV7-2 and TRBJ2-1, with D possibly being TRBD1 (7 bases). The CDR3 has 12 amino acids. CDR1 is SGHTA, CDR2 FQGNSA, per germline. Trimming removed 4 bases from V and 8 bases from J, with 9 bases in between. The DNA for the CDR3 is TGTGCCAGCAGCTCAGGGGGGTATGAGCAGTTCTTC. This gives the protein CASSSGGYEQFF. Full variable domain (outside the CDR3, taken from reference TRBV7-2 and TRBJ2-1): GAGVSQSPSNKVTEKGKDVELRCDPISGHTALYWYRQSLGQGLEFLIYFQGNSAPDKSGLPSDRFSAERTGGSVSTLTIQRTQQEDSAVYLCASSSGGYEQFFGPGTRLTVL.

This clonotype was seen many times. The V and J genes are TRBV7-2 and TRBJ2-5; D ambiguous. Trimming took off 1 base at V and 1 base at J, with 7 bases between the two ends. Germline CDR1 is SGHTA and CDR2 is FQGNSA. The CDR3 loop spans 14 amino acids. DNA of the CDR3: TGTGCCAGCAGCTTAGAGACCCTCCAAGAGACCCAGTACTTC. It encodes CASSLETLQETQYF.

The chain combines TRBV28 with TRBJ1-2, with D maybe TRBD1 (6 bases). CDR1 is MDHEN, CDR2 SYDVKM, per germline. The CDR3 runs 16 residues. V lost 2 bases and J 3 bases, leaving 16 bases between the germline ends. The CDR3 coding sequence is TGTGCCAGCAGTTTAGGGGGCCGGGGTAAGCACTATGGCTACACCTTC. Translation: CASSLGGRGKHYGYTF.

In the case of this clonotype: A junction boundary mismatches the germline segment, possibly from a read error. The chain recombines TRBV6-5 with TRBJ1-4, with D perhaps matching TRBD1 (5 bases). Germline V gene sequence: CDR1 MNHEY, CDR2 SVGAGI. The CDR3 contains 13 residues. CDR3 in amino acids: CASRRAGGEKPFF. For the CDR3, the DNA is TGTGCCAGCAGACGGGCAGGAGGGGAAAAACCGTTTTTT.

The rearrangement joins TRBV12-3 or TRBV12-4 to TRBJ1-2, with D maybe TRBD1 (6 bases). The V gene lost 6 bases and the J gene lost 10 bases, with 21 bases spanning the gap. CDR3 length: 14 amino acids. This chain's CDR3 is CASRTGTGGFDYTF. In DNA form, the CDR3 reads TGTGCCAGCAGGACCGGGACGGGGGGCTTCGACTACACCTTC.

The CDR3 DNA follows: TGCGCCAGCAGCTTGGGGGATATCAATCAGCCCCAGCATTTT. Amino acids: CASSLGDINQPQHF. The V gene is TRBV5-1, the J gene TRBJ1-5; no clear D gene. Trimming pared 0 bases from V and 3 bases from J, leaving 7 bases between. Germline V gene sequence: CDR1 SGHRS, CDR2 YFSETQ. This CDR3 is 14 amino acids long.

This clonotype was detected only a few times. The gene calls are TRBV6-1 and TRBJ1-2; unclear D gene. The CDR3 spans 15 residues. The ends were cut back, 3 bases at V and 6 bases at J, with 17 bases in the middle. Germline V CDR1 and CDR2: MNHNS, SASEGT. This CDR3 is CASSDPPSALNGYTF. CDR3 bases: TGTGCCAGCAGTGACCCCCCGTCAGCGCTGAATGGCTACACCTTC.

The chain links TRBV15 to TRBJ2-2, with no clear D. Between the trimmed V and J ends, which lost 0 bases and 1 base, there was a span of 6 bases. CDR3 length equals 15 residues. Germline V gene data show CDR1 as LNHNV and CDR2 as YYDKDF (reference sequence). CDR3 coding DNA: TGTGCCACCAGCAGAGATCTAGGGAACACCGGGGAGCTGTTTTTT. This encodes CATSRDLGNTGELFF.

This clonotype was detected many times. The V gene is TRBV12-3 or TRBV12-4, the J gene TRBJ1-2; D remains unclear. The V gene lost 4 bases and the J gene lost 4 bases, with 16 bases spanning the gap. The CDR3 is 15 residues long. The chain's CDR3 is CASSSQDGLGYGYTF. CDR3 nucleotides: TGTGCCAGCAGTTCCCAAGATGGGCTGGGCTATGGCTACACCTTC.

This clonotype was detected ten times or more. The V and J genes are TRBV3-1 and TRBJ2-3; TRBD2 matches 8 bases. There are 13 residues in the CDR3. Per the germline V gene, CDR1 is LGHDT and CDR2 is YNNKEL (reference sequence). Trimming cost V 5 bases and J 5 bases; bases outside gene matches: 3. The CDR3 nucleotides read TGTGCCAGCAGCGGACTAGCTGGAGATACGCAGTATTTT. Translation: CASSGLAGDTQYF.

This clonotype was seen more than once but under ten times. The chain is built from TRBV30 and TRBJ2-4; D unresolved. Germline values: CDR1 GTSNPN, CDR2 SVGIG (reference sequence). The V end was cut by 2 bases, the J end by 2 bases, with 16 bases between. The CDR3 is made up of 16 amino acids. In DNA, the CDR3 is TGTGCCTGGAGTTCCTCCAGGACGCTAACCAAAAACATTCAGTACTTC. This gives the protein CAWSSSRTLTKNIQYF.

This clonotype has a handful of counts. The chain joins TRBV5-1 to TRBJ1-1, with D tentatively TRBD1 (5 bases). The length of the CDR3 is 15 residues. Germline V CDR1 and CDR2: SGHRS, YFSETQ. V was trimmed by 0 bases and J by 1 base, leaving 10 bases between them. The CDR3, as DNA: TGCGCCAGCAGCTTGGGAAGGGGCTCGAACACTGAAGCTTTCTTT. This gives the protein CASSLGRGSNTEAFF.

This clonotype appeared a few times. The V call is TRBV29-1, the J call TRBJ2-2; weak D call: TRBD1 (6 bases). The CDR3 is made up of 14 amino acids. Between the trimmed V and J ends, which lost 5 bases and 5 bases, there was a span of 15 bases. Per the germline V gene, CDR1 is SQVTM and CDR2 is ANQGSEA. CDR3 amino acids: CSVIDRTETGELFF. In nucleotides, the CDR3 is TGCAGCGTTATAGACAGGACGGAGACCGGGGAGCTGTTTTTT.

The sample holds a few counts of this clonotype. The CDR3, as DNA: TGTGCCAGCAGTTACTCGTGGTCGAGGACTAATGAAAAACTGTTTTTT. The encoded protein is CASSYSWSRTNEKLFF. The V and J genes are TRBV6-5 and TRBJ1-4; D is undetermined. Between the trimmed V and J ends, which lost 0 bases and 2 bases, there was a span of 10 bases. This CDR3 has 16 amino acids. The V gene's germline CDR1 is MNHEY and CDR2 SVGAGI.

This chain uses TRBV20-1 with TRBJ2-1; TRBD1 agrees at 9 bases. Looked up from germline, CDR1 is DFQATT and CDR2 is SNEGSKA (reference sequence). The CDR3 runs 12 residues. V shed 3 bases, J shed 8 bases, and the junction held 2 bases outside the gene matches. The CDR3 bases are TGCAGTGCTAGTGGACAGGGGCATGAGCAGTTCTTC. Amino acid sequence: CSASGQGHEQFF.

The chain joins TRBV3-1 to TRBJ2-2, with unresolved D. This CDR3 region has 15 residues. Germline CDR1 reads LGHDT; CDR2 reads YNNKEL (reference sequence). Trimming left V 3 bases short and J 0 bases short, with 8 bases between. CDR3 nucleotide sequence: TGTGCCAGCAGCCACCGTTACTCGAACACCGGGGAGCTGTTTTTT. Its protein product is CASSHRYSNTGELFF.

This clonotype was found a few times. The chain links TRBV20-1 to TRBJ2-5, with TRBD2 as a possible D gene (5 bases). The germline CDR1 and CDR2 sequences are DFQATT and SNEGSKA (reference sequence). The V end lost 0 bases, the J end lost 6 bases, and 14 bases lay between the germline ends. The CDR3 sequence is 14 residues long. Written as DNA, the CDR3 is TGCAGTGCTAGAGAAGGCGGTGAGGGAAAGACCCAGTACTTC. Translation: CSAREGGEGKTQYF.

This clonotype was counted ten times or more. The chain has TRBV5-1 and TRBJ2-6; no reliable D call. CDR3 length: 18 amino acids. CDR1 is SGHRS, CDR2 YFSETQ, per germline. Trimming left V 0 bases short and J 0 bases short, with 13 bases between. The CDR3 spells CASSLVETAHSGANVLTF. Here the CDR3 DNA reads TGCGCCAGCAGCTTGGTCGAGACGGCCCACTCTGGGGCCAACGTCCTGACTTTC.

The chain carries TRBV18 and TRBJ2-5; no clear D. CDR1 is KGHSH, CDR2 LQKENI, per germline. The CDR3 is 13 amino acids. V dropped 3 bases and J dropped 5 bases, with 10 bases sitting between them. This chain's CDR3 is CASSPSHLETQYF. For the CDR3, the DNA is TGTGCCAGCTCACCTTCTCATTTGGAGACCCAGTACTTC.

This clonotype was detected ten times or more. The genes are TRBV28 and TRBJ2-5, with TRBD1 identical over 9 bases. Trimming cost V 5 bases and J 4 bases; bases outside gene matches: 5. Germline loops: CDR1 MDHEN, CDR2 SYDVKM. The CDR3 loop spans 14 amino acids. DNA for the CDR3: TGTGCCAGCAGTCCCACAGGGGGCGCAGAGACCCAGTACTTC. Translation gives CASSPTGGAETQYF.

This clonotype was observed a few times. The rearrangement joins TRBV9 to TRBJ1-1, with a tentative D call TRBD1 (5 bases). This CDR3 has 16 residues. The V end lost 0 bases, the J end lost 5 bases, and 17 bases lay between the germline ends. Looked up from germline, CDR1 is SGDLS and CDR2 is YYNGEE. The CDR3 nucleotides are TGTGCCAGCAGCGTAGCAGGAGGGGCAGGGCGGACTGAAGCTTTCTTT. This gives the protein CASSVAGGAGRTEAFF.

A remark on this clonotype: A much larger clone lies a single base off, so this may be a read error. The chain combines TRBV9 with TRBJ2-7; D call uncertain. This CDR3 region has 15 residues. Germline V gives CDR1 SGDLS, CDR2 YYNGEE. The CDR3 coding sequence is TGTGCCGGCAGCCCCGGAAGTTGGAATTCCTACGAGCAGTACTTC. The encoded protein is CAGSPGSWNSYEQYF.

Note on this clonotype: The junction departs from germline at one end; a sequencing error may be responsible. The chain combines TRBV20-1 with TRBJ1-2; perhaps TRBD1 as D (5 bases). The CDR3 length is 13 residues. The germline V gene has CDR1 DFQATT and CDR2 SNEGSKA (reference sequence). The CDR3 DNA is TGCAGTGCTAGTAATTCGGACAACTATGGCTGCACCTTC. Translation gives CSASNSDNYGCTF.

The CDR3 reads CASSKGVGWDTEAFF. The CDR3 bases are TGTGCCAGCAGCAAGGGGGTGGGCTGGGACACTGAAGCTTTCTTT. The chain uses TRBV7-2 and TRBJ1-1; tentative D call: TRBD1 (6 bases). This CDR3 has 15 amino acids. V shed 5 bases and J shed 3 bases, with 16 bases lying between them. The germline CDR1 and CDR2 sequences are SGHTA and FQGNSA.